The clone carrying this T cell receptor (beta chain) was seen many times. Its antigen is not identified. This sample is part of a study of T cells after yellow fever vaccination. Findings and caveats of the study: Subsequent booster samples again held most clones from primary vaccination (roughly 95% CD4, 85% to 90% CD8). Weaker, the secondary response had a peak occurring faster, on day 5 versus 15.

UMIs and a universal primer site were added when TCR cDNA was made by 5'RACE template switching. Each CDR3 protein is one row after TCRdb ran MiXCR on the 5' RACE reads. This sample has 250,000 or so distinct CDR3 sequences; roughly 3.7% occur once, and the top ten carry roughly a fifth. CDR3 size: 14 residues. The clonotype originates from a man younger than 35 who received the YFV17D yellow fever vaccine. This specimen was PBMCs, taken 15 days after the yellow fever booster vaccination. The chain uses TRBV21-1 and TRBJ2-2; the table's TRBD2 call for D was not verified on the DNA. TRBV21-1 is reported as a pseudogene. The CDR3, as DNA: TGTGCCAGCAAGTGCGGGAGGGGCACCGGGGAGCTGTTTTTT. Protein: CASKCGRGTGELFF.